This is a list of T cell receptor beta chains from one sample in a study of regulatory T cells in long-lasting Graves disease. Using its own MiXCR run on the reads, TCRdb lists one record per CDR3 protein. The sample has more than 1,500 distinct CDR3 sequences; approximately 58% are singletons. Sequenced here: peripheral blood mononuclear cells (PBMCs), sampled with antithyroid drug treatment, in newly diagnosed or persistent Graves disease (not recorded which). All receptors come from a human donor with Graves disease. Both conserved end residues are part of each CDR3. Fields, in order: V gene, clone size, J gene, D gene, CDR3 DNA, CDR3 protein. D genes are given only for firm matches. Size is stated for part of the rows, as once, few or many counts, or as a class when the clone is expanded.

>TRBV12-3/TRBV12-4|NA|TRBJ2-2|TRBD2
TGTGCCAGCAGTTTAGCGGGGGGGAATACCGGGGAGCTGTTTTTT
CASSLAGGNTGELFF
>TRBV12-3/TRBV12-4|NA|TRBJ1-2|NA
TGTGCCAGCAGTTCCGGTCCTGGCTACACCTTC
CASSSGPGYTF
>TRBV30|NA|TRBJ2-1|TRBD2
TGTGCCTGGAGTGTCGGGGGGGACAATGAGCAGTTCTTC
CAWSVGGDNEQFF
>TRBV7-3|NA|TRBJ2-2|NA
TGTGCCAGCAGCTCTCTTAACACCGGGGAGCTGTTTTTT
CASSSLNTGELFF
>TRBV3-1|few|TRBJ2-3|NA
TGTGCCAGCAGCCAAGTAGGAGGGGGCATAGATACGCAGTATTTT
CASSQVGGGIDTQYF
>TRBV6-1|NA|TRBJ1-2|NA
TGTGCCAGCTTAGGACAGCACTATGGCTACACCTTC
CASLGQHYGYTF
>TRBV20-1|NA|TRBJ1-2|TRBD1
TGCAGTGCTGGGGACAGGGGGCATCATAACTATGGCTACACCTTC
CSAGDRGHHNYGYTF
>TRBV29-1|few|TRBJ2-6|NA
TGCAGCATACGTGACTCTGGGGCCAACGTCCTGACTTTC
CSIRDSGANVLTF
>TRBV28|NA|TRBJ2-3|TRBD1
TGTGCCAGCAGTTTCGACAGGGGCACAGATACGCAGTATTTT
CASSFDRGTDTQYF
>TRBV12-3/TRBV12-4|NA|TRBJ1-2|NA
TGTGCCAGCAGTTTACCCGCGAACTATGGCTACACCTTC
CASSLPANYGYTF
>TRBV20-1|few|TRBJ1-1|TRBD1
TGCAGTGCTAGAGCCGGGACAGGGGTCCCTGAAGCTTTCTTT
CSARAGTGVPEAFF
>TRBV28|few|TRBJ2-7|NA
TGTGCCAGCAGTTTTAGCGGTCAAGCCTACGAGCAGTACTTC
CASSFSGQAYEQYF
>TRBV9|NA|TRBJ1-3|TRBD1
TGTGCCAGCAGCGTAGGGGACAGTCCCCGAAACACCATATATTTT
CASSVGDSPRNTIYF
>TRBV7-9|NA|TRBJ1-5|NA
TGTGCCAGCAGCCAATCGACAGGCAATCAGCCCCAGCATTTT
CASSQSTGNQPQHF
>TRBV5-1|NA|TRBJ2-3|TRBD2
TGCGCCAGCAGCCGACAACTAGCGGGGAGCACAGATACGCAGTATTTT
CASSRQLAGSTDTQYF
>TRBV5-1|NA|TRBJ2-7|NA
TGCGCCAGCAGCTTGGCCGGATTGGCGTACGAGCAGTACTTC
CASSLAGLAYEQYF
>TRBV6-2/TRBV6-3|few|TRBJ1-5|NA
TGTGCCAGCGGTTCAAATCAGCCCCAGCATTTT
CASGSNQPQHF
>TRBV12-3/TRBV12-4|once|TRBJ2-7|TRBD2
TGTGCCAGCAGCAGCCTCGGACTAGCGGGTTACGAGCAGTACTTC
CASSSLGLAGYEQYF
>TRBV5-6|NA|TRBJ1-6|NA
TGTGCCAGCAGCCGGGCCGTCGCAGGCCCTACCTATAATTCACCCCTCCACTTT
CASSRAVAGPTYNSPLHF
>TRBV5-1|NA|TRBJ2-5|NA
TGCGCCAGCAGTTTTCAAGAGACCCAGTACTTC
CASSFQETQYF
>TRBV6-6|NA|TRBJ1-5|NA
TGTGCCATTACGGTTGGGGAAAATCAGCCCCAGCATTTT
CAITVGENQPQHF
>TRBV20-1|NA|TRBJ2-5|NA
TGCAGTGCTAGAAGTCGTCGTGAGGTAGAAGAGACCCAGTACTTC
CSARSRREVEETQYF
>TRBV9|NA|TRBJ1-2|NA
TGTGCCAGCAGCGCGACAAGCACCTATGGCTACACCTTC
CASSATSTYGYTF
>TRBV7-9|NA|TRBJ2-5|NA
TGTGCCAGCAGCGACGTAGAGACCCAGTACTTC
CASSDVETQYF
>TRBV19|NA|TRBJ1-1|NA
TGTGCCAGTGACCGACAGAAAGGCACTGAAGCTTTCTTT
CASDRQKGTEAFF
>TRBV20-1|NA|TRBJ2-2|TRBD1
TGCAGTGCCGGACAGGCTAGAGCCGGGGAGCTGTTTTTT
CSAGQARAGELFF
>TRBV6-2/TRBV6-3|NA|TRBJ2-7|TRBD1
TGTGCCACTCGAAGAGGGGACAGGGCAGGCTACGAGCAGTACTTC
CATRRGDRAGYEQYF
>TRBV28|NA|TRBJ2-7|NA
TGTGCCAGCAGTTCGCCGACAGCTTGGCGCGAGCAGTACTTC
CASSSPTAWREQYF
>TRBV20-1|NA|TRBJ2-7|TRBD1
TGCAGTGCTGATTCCGGGACAGAGTCCTACGAGCAGTACTTC
CSADSGTESYEQYF
>TRBV5-6|NA|TRBJ2-3|NA
TGTGCCAGCAGCTTCCGGGCCACAGATACGCAGTATTTT
CASSFRATDTQYF
>TRBV3-1|NA|TRBJ2-3|NA
TGTGCCAGCAGCCGCCTCCCGACCGGACAGGATACGCAGTATTTT
CASSRLPTGQDTQYF
>TRBV9|few|TRBJ2-1|NA
TGTGCCAGCAGCGTAGAAGGGGTTATCTACAATGAGCAGTTCTTC
CASSVEGVIYNEQFF